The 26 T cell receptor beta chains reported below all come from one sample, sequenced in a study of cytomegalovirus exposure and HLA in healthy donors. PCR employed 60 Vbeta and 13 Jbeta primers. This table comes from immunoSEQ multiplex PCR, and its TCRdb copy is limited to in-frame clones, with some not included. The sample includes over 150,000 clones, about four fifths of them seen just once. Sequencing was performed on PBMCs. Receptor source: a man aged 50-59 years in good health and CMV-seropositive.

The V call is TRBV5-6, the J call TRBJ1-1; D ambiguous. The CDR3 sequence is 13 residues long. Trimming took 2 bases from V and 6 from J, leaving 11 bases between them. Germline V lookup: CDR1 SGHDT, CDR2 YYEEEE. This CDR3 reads CASSFQVKAEAFF. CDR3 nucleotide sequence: TGTGCCAGCAGCTTCCAGGTTAAGGCTGAAGCTTTCTTT.

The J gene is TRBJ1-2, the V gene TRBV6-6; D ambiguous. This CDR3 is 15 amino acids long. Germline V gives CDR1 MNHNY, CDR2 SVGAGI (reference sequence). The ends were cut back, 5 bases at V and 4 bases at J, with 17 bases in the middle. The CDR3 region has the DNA TGTGCCAGCAGTCCCGGGGTGGTAACGGGCTATGGCTACACCTTC. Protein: CASSPGVVTGYGYTF.

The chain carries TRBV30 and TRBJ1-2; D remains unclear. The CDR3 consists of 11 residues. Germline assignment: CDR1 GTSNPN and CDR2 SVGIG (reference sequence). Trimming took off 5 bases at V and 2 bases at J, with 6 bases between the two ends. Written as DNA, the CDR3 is TGTGCCTGGGGTACAAACTATGGCTACACCTTC. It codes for CAWGTNYGYTF.

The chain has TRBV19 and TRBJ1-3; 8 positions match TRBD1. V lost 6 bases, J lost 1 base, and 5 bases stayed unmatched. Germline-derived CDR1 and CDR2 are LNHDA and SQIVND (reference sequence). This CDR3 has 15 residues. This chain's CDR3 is CASSTTGGSGNTIYF. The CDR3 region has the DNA TGTGCCAGTAGCACTACAGGGGGTTCTGGAAACACCATATATTTT.

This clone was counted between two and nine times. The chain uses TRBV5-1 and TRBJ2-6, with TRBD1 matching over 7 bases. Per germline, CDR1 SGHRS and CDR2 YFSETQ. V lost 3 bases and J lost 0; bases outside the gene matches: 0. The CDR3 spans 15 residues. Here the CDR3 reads CASSWTGSGANVLTF. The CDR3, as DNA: TGCGCCAGCAGCTGGACAGGCTCTGGGGCCAACGTCCTGACTTTC.

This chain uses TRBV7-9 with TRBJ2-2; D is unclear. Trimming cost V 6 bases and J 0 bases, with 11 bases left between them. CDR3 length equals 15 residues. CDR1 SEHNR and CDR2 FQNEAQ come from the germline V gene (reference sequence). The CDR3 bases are TGTGCCAGCAGTGGCAGGTTCGCGAACACCGGGGAGCTGTTTTTT. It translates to CASSGRFANTGELFF.

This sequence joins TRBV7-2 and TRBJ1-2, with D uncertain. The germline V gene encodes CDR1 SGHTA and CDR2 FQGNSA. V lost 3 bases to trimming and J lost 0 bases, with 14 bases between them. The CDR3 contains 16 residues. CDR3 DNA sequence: TGTGCCAGCAGCTTCGGATTACGGGGAACTAACTATGGCTACACCTTC. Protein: CASSFGLRGTNYGYTF.

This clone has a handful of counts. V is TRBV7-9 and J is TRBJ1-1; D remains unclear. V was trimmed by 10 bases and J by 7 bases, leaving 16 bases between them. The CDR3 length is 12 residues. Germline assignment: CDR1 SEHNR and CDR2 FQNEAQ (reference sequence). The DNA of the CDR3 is TGTGCCATTGGGCCGGGGTTCTTTGAAGCTTTCTTT. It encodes CAIGPGFFEAFF.

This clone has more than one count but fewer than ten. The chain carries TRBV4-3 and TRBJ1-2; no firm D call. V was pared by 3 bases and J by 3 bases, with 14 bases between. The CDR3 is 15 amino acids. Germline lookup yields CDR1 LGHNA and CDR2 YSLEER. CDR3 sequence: CASSQSRYFYYGYTF. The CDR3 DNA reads TGCGCCAGCAGCCAGTCGAGGTATTTTTACTATGGCTACACCTTC.

The CDR3 DNA sequence: TGTGCCAGCAGCCAAGTTTCCAGGGTAAGACATGGCTACACCTTC. Translated, it gives CASSQVSRVRHGYTF. The chain links TRBV4-2 to TRBJ1-2; the D gene is possibly TRBD1 (5 bases). Trimming shortened V by 1 base and J by 6 bases, and 15 bases separated the two germline ends. This CDR3 is built from 15 residues. CDR1 is LGHNA and CDR2 is YNFKEQ in the germline V gene.

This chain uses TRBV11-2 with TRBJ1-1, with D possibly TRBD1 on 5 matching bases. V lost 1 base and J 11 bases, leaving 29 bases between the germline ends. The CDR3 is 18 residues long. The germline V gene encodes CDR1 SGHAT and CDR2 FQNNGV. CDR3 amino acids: CASSLVPLPRDSRSGAFF. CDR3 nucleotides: TGTGCCAGCAGCTTAGTCCCGTTACCCCGGGACTCTAGAAGTGGGGCTTTCTTT.

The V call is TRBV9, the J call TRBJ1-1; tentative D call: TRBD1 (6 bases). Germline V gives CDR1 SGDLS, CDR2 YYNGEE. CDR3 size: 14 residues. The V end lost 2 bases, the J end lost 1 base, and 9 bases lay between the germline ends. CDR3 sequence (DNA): TGTGCCAGCAGCGTCGGGGGGCCGAACACTGAAGCTTTCTTT. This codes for CASSVGGPNTEAFF.

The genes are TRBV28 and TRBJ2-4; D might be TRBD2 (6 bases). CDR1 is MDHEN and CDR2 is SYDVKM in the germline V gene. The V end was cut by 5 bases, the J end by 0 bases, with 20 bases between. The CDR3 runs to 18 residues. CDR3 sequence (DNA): TGTGCCAGCAGTCCATACGTCACTAGCCTTGGAGCCAAAAACATTCAGTACTTC. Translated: CASSPYVTSLGAKNIQYF.

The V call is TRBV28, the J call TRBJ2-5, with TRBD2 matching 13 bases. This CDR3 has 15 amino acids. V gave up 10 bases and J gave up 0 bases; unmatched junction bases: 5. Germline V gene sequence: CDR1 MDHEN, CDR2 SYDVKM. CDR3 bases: TGTGCCACCGCGGGACTAGCGGGATACCAAGAGACCCAGTACTTC. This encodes CATAGLAGYQETQYF.

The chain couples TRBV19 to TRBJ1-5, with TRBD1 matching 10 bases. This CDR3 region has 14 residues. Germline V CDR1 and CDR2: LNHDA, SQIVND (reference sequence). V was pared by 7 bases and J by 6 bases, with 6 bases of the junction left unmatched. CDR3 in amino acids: CASNFGQGVQPQHF. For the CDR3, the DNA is TGTGCCAGTAACTTCGGACAGGGGGTTCAGCCCCAGCATTTT.

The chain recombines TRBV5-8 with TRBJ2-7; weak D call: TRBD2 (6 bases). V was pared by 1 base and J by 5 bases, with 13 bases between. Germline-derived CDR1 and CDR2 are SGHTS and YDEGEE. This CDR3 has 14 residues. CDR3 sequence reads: CASSLIPPGDEQYF. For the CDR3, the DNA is TGTGCCAGCAGCTTGATCCCCCCGGGGGACGAGCAGTACTTC.

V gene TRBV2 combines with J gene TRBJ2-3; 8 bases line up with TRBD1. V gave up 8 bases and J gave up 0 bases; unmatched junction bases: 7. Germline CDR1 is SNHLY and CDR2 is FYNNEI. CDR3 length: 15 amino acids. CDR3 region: CASQDRDTSTDTQYF. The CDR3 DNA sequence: TGTGCCAGCCAGGACAGGGATACTAGCACAGATACGCAGTATTTT.

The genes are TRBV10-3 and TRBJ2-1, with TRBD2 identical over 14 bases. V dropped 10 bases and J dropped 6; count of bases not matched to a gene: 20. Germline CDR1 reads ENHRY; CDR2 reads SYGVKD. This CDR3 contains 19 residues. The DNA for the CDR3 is TGTGCCACAGGGGAGGATCCGGGACTAGCGGGAGTCGTTACCAATGAGCAGTTCTTC. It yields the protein CATGEDPGLAGVVTNEQFF.

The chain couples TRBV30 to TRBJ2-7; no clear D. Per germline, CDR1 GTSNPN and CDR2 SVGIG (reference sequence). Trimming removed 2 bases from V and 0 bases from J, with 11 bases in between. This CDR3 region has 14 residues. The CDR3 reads CAWSLGGSSYEQYF. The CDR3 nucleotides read TGTGCCTGGAGTCTCGGTGGTAGCTCCTACGAGCAGTACTTC.

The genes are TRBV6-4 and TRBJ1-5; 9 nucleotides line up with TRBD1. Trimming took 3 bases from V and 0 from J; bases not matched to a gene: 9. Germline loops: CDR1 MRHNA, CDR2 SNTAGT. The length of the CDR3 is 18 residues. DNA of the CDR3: TGTGCCAGCAGTGAGGGGGACAGGGTCAATTATAGCAATCAGCCCCAGCATTTT. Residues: CASSEGDRVNYSNQPQHF.

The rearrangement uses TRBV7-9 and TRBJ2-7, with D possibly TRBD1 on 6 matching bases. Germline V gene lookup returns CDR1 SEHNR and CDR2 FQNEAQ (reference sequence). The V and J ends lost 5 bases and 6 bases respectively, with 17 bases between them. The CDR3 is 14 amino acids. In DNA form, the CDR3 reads TGTGCCAGCAGCCCCCCGGACAGCCCTTCCGAGCAGTACTTC. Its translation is CASSPPDSPSEQYF.

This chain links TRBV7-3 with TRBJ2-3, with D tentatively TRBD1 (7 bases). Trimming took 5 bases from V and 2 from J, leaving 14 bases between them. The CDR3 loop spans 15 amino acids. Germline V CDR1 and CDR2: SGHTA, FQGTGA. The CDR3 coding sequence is TGTGCCAGCAGCCCGCGGGGACAGAACACAGATACGCAGTATTTT. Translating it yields CASSPRGQNTDTQYF.

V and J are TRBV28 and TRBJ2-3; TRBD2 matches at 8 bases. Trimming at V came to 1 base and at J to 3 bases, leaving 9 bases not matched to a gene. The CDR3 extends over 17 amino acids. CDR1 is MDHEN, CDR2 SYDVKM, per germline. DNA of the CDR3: TGTGCCAGCAGTTTATTAGGTAGCGGGATTAATACAGATACGCAGTATTTT. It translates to CASSLLGSGINTDTQYF.

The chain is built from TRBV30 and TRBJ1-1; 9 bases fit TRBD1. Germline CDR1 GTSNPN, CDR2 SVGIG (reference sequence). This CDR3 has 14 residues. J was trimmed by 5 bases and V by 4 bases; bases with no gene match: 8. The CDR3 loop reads CAWIPDRGETEAFF. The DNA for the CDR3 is TGTGCCTGGATTCCAGACAGGGGGGAAACTGAAGCTTTCTTT.

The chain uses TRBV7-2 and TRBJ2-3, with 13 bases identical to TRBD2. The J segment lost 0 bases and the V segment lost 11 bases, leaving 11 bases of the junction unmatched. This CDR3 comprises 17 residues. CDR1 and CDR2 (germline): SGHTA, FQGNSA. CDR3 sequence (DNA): TGTGCCCAAGCAGGGACTAGCGGGGATTTTAGCACAGATACGCAGTATTTT. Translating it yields CAQAGTSGDFSTDTQYF.

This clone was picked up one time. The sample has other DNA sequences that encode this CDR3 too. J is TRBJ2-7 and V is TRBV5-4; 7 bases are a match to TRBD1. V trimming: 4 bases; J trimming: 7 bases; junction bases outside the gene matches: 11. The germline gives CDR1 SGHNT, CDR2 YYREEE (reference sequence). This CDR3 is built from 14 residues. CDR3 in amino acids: CASSLSTGIREQYF. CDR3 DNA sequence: TGTGCCAGCAGCCTTTCGACAGGGATCAGGGAGCAGTACTTC.